This paragraph reports one T cell receptor (beta chain). This CDR3 comprises 14 residues. CDR1 and CDR2 from the germline V gene are MNHEY and SVGEGT. This specimen comes from a study of T cell clusters in autoimmune cytopenias. TRB was amplified by touch-down multiplex PCR, primer pools A and B combined. TCRdb re-called the multiplex PCR reads; one entry per CDR3 protein, DNA not given. This sample contains several thousand distinct CDR3 sequences. TRB amplification used approximately 250 ng of peripheral blood genomic DNA. The sample consisted of peripheral blood. The gene calls are TRBV6-2 or TRBV6-3 and TRBJ2-3; TCRdb lists TRBD2, though no DNA is available to test this call. This TCR came from a human donor with an autoimmune cytopenia or autoimmune hepatitis (not recorded which). The CDR3 loop reads CASRGARETDTQYF.